The T cell receptor beta chain under discussion was sequenced for a study of CD8+CD57+ T cells in acquired aplastic anemia. As for the study in general: Sorted cells (CD4+ and CD8+) yielded DNA amounts that averaged approximately 3.1 ug. As sequenced from healthy donors, CD4+ cells averaged roughly 10 million reads. Study-wide findings and caveats: Patients versus controls showed no significant CD8+ Simpson's diversity difference.

Profiles of TCR beta VDJ and CDR3 were generated from a genomic DNA template. Each CDR3 protein gets one entry after TCRdb re-called the reads with MiXCR. The sample holds 200,000 to 250,000 distinct CDR3 sequences, around 32% seen once. This clonotype was recorded many times. Its antigen is undetermined. There are 15 residues in the CDR3. V lost 6 bases to trimming and J lost 3 bases, with 18 bases between them. The V call is TRBV12-3 or TRBV12-4, the J call TRBJ2-7; D call uncertain. Sequencing was performed on sorted CD4+, CD8+, or CD8+CD57+ T cells (not recorded which) from PBMCs. This TCR derives from a human donor in good health, serving as a control. The CDR3 bases are TGTGCCAGCAGCCCATCCGTTATACTATACTACGAGCAGTACTTC. Protein: CASSPSVILYYEQYF.